These 8 T cell receptor beta chains came from one sample sequenced in a study of tumor and adjacent non-tumor tissue in lung cancer. Three rounds of nested PCR, following a modified ARM-PCR protocol, produced the TCRbeta library. TCRdb passed the multiplex PCR reads through MiXCR, listing each CDR3 protein once. In the table there are under 140,000 distinct CDR3 sequences, approximately 87% of which are singletons. This sample's RNA came from whole unsorted tissue. Sequencing was performed on lung tumor tissue. The receptors derive from a man aged 70-80 years with non-small cell lung cancer.

This clonotype was observed a single time. The rearrangement links TRBV11-1 to TRBJ2-1; 8 bases fit TRBD2. The ends lost 5 bases at V and 12 bases at J; junction bases unmatched: 12. The CDR3 runs to 14 residues. Germline CDR1 is SGHAT and CDR2 is FQDESV (reference sequence). The CDR3 sequence is CASSQQLAGGTQFF. The CDR3 DNA follows: TGTGCCAGCAGCCAACAACTGGCGGGAGGTACGCAGTTCTTC.

This chain joins TRBV10-3 and TRBJ2-7; 11 nucleotides agree with TRBD2. Germline trimming cut 7 bases from V and 4 bases from J; bases unmatched to any gene: 15. CDR3 length: 17 residues. Germline V gives CDR1 ENHRY, CDR2 SYGVKD. CDR3 sequence: CAIKGISGRVSSYEQYF. CDR3 DNA sequence: TGTGCCATCAAGGGGATTAGCGGGAGGGTTTCATCGTACGAGCAGTACTTC.

A word on this clonotype: Given a much more abundant clone one base away, this may be a read error. V is TRBV5-4 and J is TRBJ2-3; the D gene is possibly TRBD1 (6 bases). The CDR3 has 13 residues. Germline V CDR1 and CDR2: SGHNT, YYREEE (reference sequence). The CDR3 coding sequence is TGTACCAGCAGTCGGGACAATCCGGATACGCAGTATTTT. As protein: CTSSRDNPDTQYF.

The chain has TRBV11-3 and TRBJ2-3, with a tentative D call TRBD2 (5 bases). CDR1 and CDR2 from the germline V gene are SGHNT and YENEEA. The V gene lost 7 bases and the J gene lost 11 bases, with 25 bases spanning the gap. CDR3 length: 15 residues. The CDR3 nucleotides are TGTGCCAGCACCCGTCGGGAAGTAAGCATAGACATGCAGTATTTT. Protein product: CASTRREVSIDMQYF.

As to this clonotype: The junction does not match germline at one end; this may be a read error. V gene TRBV5-1 combines with J gene TRBJ2-7, with 11 bases that match TRBD1. The germline gives CDR1 SGHRS, CDR2 YFSETQ. This CDR3 is built from 15 residues. The CDR3 here is CASNLAGTGGFEQYF. As DNA, the CDR3 is TGCGCCAGCAACTTGGCAGGGACAGGGGGTTTCGAGCAGTACTTC.

About this clonotype: This is likely a read error, given that the CDR3 carries no conserved phenylalanine or tryptophan at its end. The chain couples TRBV5-4 to TRBJ2-5, with unresolved D. V lost 4 bases, J lost 4 bases, and 14 bases lay in between. The germline CDR1 and CDR2 sequences are SGHNT and YYREEE (reference sequence). The CDR3 sequence is 14 residues long. CDR3 residues: CASSQPVEGETQYL. Here the CDR3 DNA reads TGTGCCAGCAGCCAACCGGTCGAAGGAGAGACCCAGTACCTC.

This clonotype was seen only a few times. A read error may explain this, as a much larger clone is one base away. The chain combines TRBV15 with TRBJ2-1; no clear D gene. V lost 0 bases and J 4 bases, leaving 10 bases between the germline ends. Germline-derived CDR1 and CDR2 are LNHNV and YYDKDF (reference sequence). The CDR3 has 15 residues. Written as DNA, the CDR3 is TGTGCCACCAGCAGAGAGTGGAACAGTTACAATGAGCAGTTCTTC. Protein product: CATSREWNSYNEQFF.

On this clonotype itself: One junction end disagrees with the germline gene, perhaps due to a read error. The V and J genes are TRBV11-3 and TRBJ2-5; TRBD2 might be the D (7 bases). This CDR3 has 14 residues. Germline V gene lookup returns CDR1 SGHNT and CDR2 YENEEA. This CDR3 reads CASASGWGRETRYF. CDR3 sequence (DNA): TGTGCTAGTGCTTCCGGCTGGGGGCGGGAGACCCGGTACTTC.